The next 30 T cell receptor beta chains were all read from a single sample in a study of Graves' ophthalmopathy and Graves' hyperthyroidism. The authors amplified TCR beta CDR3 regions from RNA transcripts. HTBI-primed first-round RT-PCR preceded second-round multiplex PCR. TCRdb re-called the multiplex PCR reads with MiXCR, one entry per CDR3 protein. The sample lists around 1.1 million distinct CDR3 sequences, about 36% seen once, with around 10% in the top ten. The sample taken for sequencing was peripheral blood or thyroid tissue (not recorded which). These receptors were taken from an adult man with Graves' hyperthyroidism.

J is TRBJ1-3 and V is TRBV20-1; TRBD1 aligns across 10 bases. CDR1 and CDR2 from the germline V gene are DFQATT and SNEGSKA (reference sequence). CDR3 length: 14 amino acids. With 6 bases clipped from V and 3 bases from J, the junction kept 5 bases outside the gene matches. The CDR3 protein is CSAEGQGFGNTIYF. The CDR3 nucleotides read TGCAGTGCCGAGGGACAGGGGTTTGGAAACACCATATATTTT.

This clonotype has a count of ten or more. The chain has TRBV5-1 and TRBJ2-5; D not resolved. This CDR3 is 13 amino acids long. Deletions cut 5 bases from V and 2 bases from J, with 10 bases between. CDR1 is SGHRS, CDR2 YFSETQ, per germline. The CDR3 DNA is TGCGCCAGCAGGGCCACTCCTCAAGAGACCCAGTACTTC. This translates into CASRATPQETQYF.

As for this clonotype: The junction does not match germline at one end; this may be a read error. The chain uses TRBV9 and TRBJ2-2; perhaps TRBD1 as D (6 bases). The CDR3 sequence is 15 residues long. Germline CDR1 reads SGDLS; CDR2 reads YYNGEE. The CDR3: CASNQGHLITRELFF. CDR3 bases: TGTGCCAGCAACCAGGGACACCTGATCACCAGGGAGCTGTTTTTT.

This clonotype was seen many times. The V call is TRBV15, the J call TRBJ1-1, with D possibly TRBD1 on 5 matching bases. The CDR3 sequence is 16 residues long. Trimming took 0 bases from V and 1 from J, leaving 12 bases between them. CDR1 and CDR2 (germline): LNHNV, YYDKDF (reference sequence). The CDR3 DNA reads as TGTGCCACCAGCAGAGAGAGGAGGGGATGGAACACTGAAGCTTTCTTT. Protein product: CATSRERRGWNTEAFF. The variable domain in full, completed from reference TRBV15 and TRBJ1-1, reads DAMVIQNPRYQVTQFGKPVTLSCSQTLNHNVMYWYQQKSSQAPKLLFHYYDKDFNNEADTPDNFQSRRPNTSFCFLDIRSPGLGDTAMYLCATSRERRGWNTEAFFGQGTRLTVV.

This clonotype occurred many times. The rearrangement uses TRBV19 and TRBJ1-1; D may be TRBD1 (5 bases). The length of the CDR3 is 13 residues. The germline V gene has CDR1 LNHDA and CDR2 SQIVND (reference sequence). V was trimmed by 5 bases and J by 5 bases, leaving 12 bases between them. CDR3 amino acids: CASSSMEGTEAFF. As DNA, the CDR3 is TGTGCCAGTAGTTCCATGGAGGGGACTGAAGCTTTCTTT.

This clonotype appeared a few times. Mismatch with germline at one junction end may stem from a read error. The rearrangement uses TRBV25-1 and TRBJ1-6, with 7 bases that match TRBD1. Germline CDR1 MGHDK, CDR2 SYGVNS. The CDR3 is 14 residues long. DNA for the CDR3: TGTGTCAGCAGGAACACAGGGGAAGGCTCACCCCTCCACTTT. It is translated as CVSRNTGEGSPLHF.

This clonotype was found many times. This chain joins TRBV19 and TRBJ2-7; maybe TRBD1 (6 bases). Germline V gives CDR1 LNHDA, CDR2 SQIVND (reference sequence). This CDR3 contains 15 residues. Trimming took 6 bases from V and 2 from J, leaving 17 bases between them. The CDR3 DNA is TGTGCCAGTAGCCACGGGGCAGGGGCTACCTACGAGCAGTACTTC. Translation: CASSHGAGATYEQYF.

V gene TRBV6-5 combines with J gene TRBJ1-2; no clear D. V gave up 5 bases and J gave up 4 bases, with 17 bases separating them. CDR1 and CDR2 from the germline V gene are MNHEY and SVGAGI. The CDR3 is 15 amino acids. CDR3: CASSPNRVLLYGYTF. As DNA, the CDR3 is TGTGCCAGCAGTCCAAACAGAGTCCTCCTCTATGGCTACACCTTC.

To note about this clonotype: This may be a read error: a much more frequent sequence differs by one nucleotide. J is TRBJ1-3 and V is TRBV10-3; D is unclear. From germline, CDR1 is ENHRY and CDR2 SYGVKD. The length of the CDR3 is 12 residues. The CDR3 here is CAISVGRNAIYF. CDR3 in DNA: TGTGCCATCAGTGTAGGGAGAAACGCCATATATTTT.

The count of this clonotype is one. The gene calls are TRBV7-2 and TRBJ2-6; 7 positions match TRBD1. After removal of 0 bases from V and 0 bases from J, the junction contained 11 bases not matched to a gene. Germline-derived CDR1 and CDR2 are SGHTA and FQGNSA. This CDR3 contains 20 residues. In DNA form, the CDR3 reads TGTGCCAGCAGCTTAGCCCCCAGGGACAGCAAGGACTCTGGGGCCAACGTCCTGACTTTC. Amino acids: CASSLAPRDSKDSGANVLTF.

CDR3 region: CASSFRQGFTYEQYF. The CDR3 bases are TGTGCCAGCAGTTTTAGGCAGGGGTTCACCTACGAGCAGTACTTC. The rearrangement uses TRBV12-3 or TRBV12-4 and TRBJ2-7, with D possibly TRBD1 on 6 matching bases. Deletions cut 3 bases from V and 2 bases from J, with 14 bases between. This CDR3 is built from 15 residues.

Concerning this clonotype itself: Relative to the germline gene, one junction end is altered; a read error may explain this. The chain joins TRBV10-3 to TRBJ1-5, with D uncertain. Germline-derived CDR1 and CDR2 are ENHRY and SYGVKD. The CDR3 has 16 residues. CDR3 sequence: CASSYPPLHSNQPQHF. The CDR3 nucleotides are TGTGCCAGCAGTTACCCCCCCCTTCATAGCAATCAGCCCCAGCATTTT.

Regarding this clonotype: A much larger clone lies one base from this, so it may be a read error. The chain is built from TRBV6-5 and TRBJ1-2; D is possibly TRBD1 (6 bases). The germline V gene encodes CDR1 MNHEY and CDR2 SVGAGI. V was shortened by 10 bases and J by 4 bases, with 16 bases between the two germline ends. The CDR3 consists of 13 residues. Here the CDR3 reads CAIRAGQFYGYTF. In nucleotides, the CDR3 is TGTGCCATCAGAGCTGGACAGTTCTATGGCTACACCTTC.

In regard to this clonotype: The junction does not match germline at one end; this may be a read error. The CDR3: CASSSQGAGTTIYF. In DNA form, the CDR3 reads TGTGCCAGCAGCTCTCAGGGGGCAGGAACCACCATATATTTT. The rearrangement links TRBV7-9 to TRBJ1-3; 8 nucleotides line up with TRBD1. CDR3 length: 14 amino acids. The germline CDR1 and CDR2 sequences are SEHNR and FQNEAQ (reference sequence). Drawing the rest from reference TRBV7-9 and TRBJ1-3, the complete variable domain is DTGVSQNPRHKITKRGQNVTFRCDPISEHNRLYWYRQTLGQGPEFLTYFQNEAQLEKSRLLSDRFSAERPKGSFSTLEIQRTEQGDSAMYLCASSSQGAGTTIYFGEGSWLTVV.

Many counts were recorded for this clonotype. The CDR3 spells CSARDDRATEAFF. DNA for the CDR3: TGCAGTGCTAGAGACGACAGGGCCACTGAAGCTTTCTTT. V and J are TRBV20-1 and TRBJ1-1, with 7 bases that match TRBD1. V trimming: 0 bases; J trimming: 4 bases; junction bases outside the gene matches: 2. The CDR3 extends over 13 amino acids. Germline CDR1 and CDR2: DFQATT and SNEGSKA (reference sequence).

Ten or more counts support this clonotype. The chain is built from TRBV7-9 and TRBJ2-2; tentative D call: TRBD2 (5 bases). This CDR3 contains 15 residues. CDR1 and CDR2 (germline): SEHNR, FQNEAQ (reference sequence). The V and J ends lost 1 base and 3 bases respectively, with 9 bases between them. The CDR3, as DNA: TGTGCCAGCAGCTTAGGGAGGCGGGACACCGGGGAGCTGTTTTTT. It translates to CASSLGRRDTGELFF.

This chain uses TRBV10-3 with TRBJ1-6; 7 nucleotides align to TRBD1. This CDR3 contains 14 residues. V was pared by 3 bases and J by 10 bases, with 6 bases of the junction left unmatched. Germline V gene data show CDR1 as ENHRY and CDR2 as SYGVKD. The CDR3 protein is CAISDRTGFSPLHF. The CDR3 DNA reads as TGTGCCATCAGTGACAGGACAGGTTTCTCACCCCTCCACTTT.

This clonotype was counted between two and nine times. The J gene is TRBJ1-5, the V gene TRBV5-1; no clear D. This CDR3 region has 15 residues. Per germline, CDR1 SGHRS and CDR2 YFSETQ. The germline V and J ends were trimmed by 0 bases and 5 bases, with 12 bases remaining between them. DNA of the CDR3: TGCGCCAGCAGCTTGGGGTCGGGCGGGGATCAGCCCCAGCATTTT. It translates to CASSLGSGGDQPQHF.

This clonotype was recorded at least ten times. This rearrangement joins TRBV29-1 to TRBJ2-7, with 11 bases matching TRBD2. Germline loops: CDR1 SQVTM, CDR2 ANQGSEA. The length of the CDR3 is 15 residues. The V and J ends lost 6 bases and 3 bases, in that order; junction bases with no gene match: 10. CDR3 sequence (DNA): TGCAGCGTCGCCGGGACTAGCGGAGGGGGCTACGAGCAGTACTTC. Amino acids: CSVAGTSGGGYEQYF.

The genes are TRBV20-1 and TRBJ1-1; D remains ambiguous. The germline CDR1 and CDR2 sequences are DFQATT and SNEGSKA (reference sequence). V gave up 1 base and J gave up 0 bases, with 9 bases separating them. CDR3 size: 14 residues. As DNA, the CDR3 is TGCAGTGCTAGAGTAGGGAGCATGAACACTGAAGCTTTCTTT. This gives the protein CSARVGSMNTEAFF.

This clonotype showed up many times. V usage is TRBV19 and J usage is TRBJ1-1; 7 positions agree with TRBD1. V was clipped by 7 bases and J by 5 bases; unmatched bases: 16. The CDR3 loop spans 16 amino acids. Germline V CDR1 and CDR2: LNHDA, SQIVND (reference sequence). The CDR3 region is CASTNKWIGGETEAFF. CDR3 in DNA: TGTGCCAGTACCAATAAATGGATAGGGGGCGAGACTGAAGCTTTCTTT.

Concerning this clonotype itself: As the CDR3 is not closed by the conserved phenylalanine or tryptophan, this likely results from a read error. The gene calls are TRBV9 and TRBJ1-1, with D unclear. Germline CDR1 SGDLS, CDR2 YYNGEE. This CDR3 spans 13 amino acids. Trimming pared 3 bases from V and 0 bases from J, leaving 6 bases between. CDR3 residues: CASSEKMNTEAFL. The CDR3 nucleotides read TGTGCCAGCAGCGAAAAGATGAACACTGAAGCTTTCCTT.

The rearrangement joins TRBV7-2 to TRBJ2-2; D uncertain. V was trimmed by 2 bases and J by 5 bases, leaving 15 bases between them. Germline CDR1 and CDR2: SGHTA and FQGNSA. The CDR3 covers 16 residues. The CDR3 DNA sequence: TGTGCCAGCAGCTTAAGGCTGGTGTACCTGACCGGGGAGCTGTTTTTT. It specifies CASSLRLVYLTGELFF.

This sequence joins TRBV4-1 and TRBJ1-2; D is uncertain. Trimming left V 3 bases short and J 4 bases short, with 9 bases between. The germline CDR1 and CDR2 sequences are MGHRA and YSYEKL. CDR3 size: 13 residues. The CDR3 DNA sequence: TGCGCCAGCAGCCAGACGAGGGTCTATGGCTACACCTTC. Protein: CASSQTRVYGYTF.

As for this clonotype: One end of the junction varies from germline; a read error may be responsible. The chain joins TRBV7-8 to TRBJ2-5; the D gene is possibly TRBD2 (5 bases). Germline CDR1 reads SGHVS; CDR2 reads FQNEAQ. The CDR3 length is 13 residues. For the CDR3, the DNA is TGTGCCGGCACCCTGGGGAGCCAAGAGGCCCAGTACTTC. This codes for CAGTLGSQEAQYF.

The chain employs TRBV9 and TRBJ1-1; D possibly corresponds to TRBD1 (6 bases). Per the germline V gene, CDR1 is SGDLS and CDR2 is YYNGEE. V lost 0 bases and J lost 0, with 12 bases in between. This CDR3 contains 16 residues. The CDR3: CASSVGGTLMNTEAFF. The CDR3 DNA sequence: TGTGCCAGCAGCGTAGGCGGGACACTCATGAACACTGAAGCTTTCTTT. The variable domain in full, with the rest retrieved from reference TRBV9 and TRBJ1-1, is DSGVTQTPKHLITATGQRVTLRCSPRSGDLSVYWYQQSLDQGLQFLIQYYNGEERAKGNILERFSAQQFPDLHSELNLSSLELGDSALYFCASSVGGTLMNTEAFFGQGTRLTVV.

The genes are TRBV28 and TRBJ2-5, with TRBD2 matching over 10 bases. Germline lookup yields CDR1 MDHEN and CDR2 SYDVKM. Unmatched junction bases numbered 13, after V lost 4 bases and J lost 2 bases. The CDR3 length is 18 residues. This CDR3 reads CASSSNIKAGGWQETQYF. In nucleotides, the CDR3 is TGTGCCAGCAGTTCTAACATCAAAGCGGGGGGGTGGCAAGAGACCCAGTACTTC.

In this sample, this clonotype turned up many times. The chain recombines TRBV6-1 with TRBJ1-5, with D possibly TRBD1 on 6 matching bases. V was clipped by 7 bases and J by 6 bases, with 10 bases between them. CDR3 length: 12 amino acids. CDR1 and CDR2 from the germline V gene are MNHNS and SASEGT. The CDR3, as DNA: TGTGCCAGCAACAAAGGGGGTCAGCCCCAGCATTTT. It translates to CASNKGGQPQHF.

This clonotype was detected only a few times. This chain's CDR3 is CSVDSWGNYGYTF. The DNA of the CDR3 is TGCAGCGTTGATAGCTGGGGTAACTATGGCTACACCTTC. The chain recombines TRBV29-1 with TRBJ1-2, with D unclear. The CDR3 totals 13 residues. Trimming stripped 3 bases from V and 1 base from J, with 9 bases between. The germline V gene has CDR1 SQVTM and CDR2 ANQGSEA.

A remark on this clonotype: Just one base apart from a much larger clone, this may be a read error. The CDR3 here is CASSRAVGSYEQYF. The CDR3 coding sequence is TGTGCCAGCAGCCGGGCCGTGGGCTCCTACGAGCAGTACTTC. The rearrangement joins TRBV7-2 to TRBJ2-7; no firm D call. The germline gives CDR1 SGHTA, CDR2 FQGNSA. This CDR3 spans 14 amino acids. Trimming left V 5 bases short and J 0 bases short, with 11 bases between.